Listed below are T cell receptor beta chains from one sample, sequenced in a study of PD-1 blockade in classical Hodgkin lymphoma. The data were produced by immunoSEQ multiplex PCR, yet TCRdb's version contains in-frame clones alone and is incomplete. The sample has around 100,000 clones; around nine tenths are singletons. The specimen was peripheral blood mononuclear cells (PBMCs), collected before the fourth cycle of nivolumab. These receptor sequences come from a human donor with classical Hodgkin lymphoma. CDR3s include the opening cysteine and the closing phenylalanine or tryptophan. The D gene is left open where the match is weak. Clone size appears in some rows only: once, few, many, or a class for an expanded clone.

cdr3_length | j_call | v_call | clone_size | d_call | cdr3_aa | cdr3_nt
14 | TRBJ2-2 | TRBV5-6 | NA | NA | CASSPGLNTGELFF | TGTGCCAGCAGCCCTGGCCTTAACACCGGGGAGCTGTTTTTT
14 | TRBJ1-1 | TRBV4-3 | NA | NA | CASSQAQADTEAFF | TGCGCCAGCAGCCAAGCGCAGGCGGACACTGAAGCTTTCTTT
15 | TRBJ1-5 | TRBV6-5 | NA | NA | CASSYAGILDQPQHF | TGTGCCAGCAGTTACGCGGGGATTCTAGATCAGCCCCAGCATTTT
15 | TRBJ1-6 | TRBV10-3 | NA | NA | CAISNTGYLGSPLHF | TGTGCCATCAGTAACACAGGGTACCTAGGATCACCCCTCCACTTT
15 | TRBJ2-7 | TRBV6-6 | NA | TRBD1 | CASSYFQGAKNEQYF | TGTGCCAGCAGTTACTTCCAGGGGGCGAAAAACGAGCAGTACTTC
17 | TRBJ2-3 | TRBV9 | NA | TRBD2 | CASSAPLAGAPTDTQYF | TGTGCCAGCAGCGCTCCTCTAGCGGGGGCTCCCACAGATACGCAGTATTTT
19 | TRBJ1-5 | TRBV14 | NA | NA | CASSQDNSLREYSNQPQHF | TGTGCCAGCAGCCAAGATAACAGTTTACGGGAGTATAGCAATCAGCCCCAGCATTTT
16 | TRBJ1-2 | TRBV7-2 | NA | TRBD1 | CASSLVLAGGIYGYTF | TGTGCCAGCAGCTTAGTATTGGCAGGGGGCATCTATGGCTACACCTTC
17 | TRBJ1-5 | TRBV4-2 | NA | NA | CASSQVWEGYFNQPQHF | TGTGCCAGCAGCCAAGTTTGGGAGGGTTATTTCAATCAGCCCCAGCATTTT
15 | TRBJ2-7 | TRBV7-2 | NA | NA | CASSQGLAFTYEQYF | TGTGCCAGCAGCCAGGGGTTAGCGTTTACCTACGAGCAGTACTTC
13 | TRBJ2-1 | TRBV15 | NA | NA | CATFPGRGNEQFF | TGTGCCACATTTCCGGGCCGGGGGAATGAGCAGTTCTTC
13 | TRBJ2-7 | TRBV6-6 | NA | TRBD1 | CASSRDRVYEQYF | TGTGCCAGCAGCCGGGACAGGGTGTACGAGCAGTACTTC
14 | TRBJ2-2 | TRBV4-1 | NA | NA | CASSQHELTGELFF | TGCGCCAGCAGCCAACATGAGCTTACTGGGGAGCTGTTTTTT
14 | TRBJ1-1 | TRBV19 | NA | NA | CVSFDGALEPEAFF | TGTGTCAGTTTCGATGGGGCCCTGGAGCCTGAAGCTTTCTTT
16 | TRBJ2-1 | TRBV14 | NA | TRBD1 | CASSQAKDRVSNEQFF | TGTGCCAGCAGCCAAGCAAAGGACAGGGTGTCCAATGAGCAGTTCTTC
17 | TRBJ1-1 | TRBV2 | few | NA | CASSDGGTYYLRAEAFF | TGTGCCAGCAGTGATGGAGGGACCTACTACCTTCGCGCTGAAGCTTTCTTT